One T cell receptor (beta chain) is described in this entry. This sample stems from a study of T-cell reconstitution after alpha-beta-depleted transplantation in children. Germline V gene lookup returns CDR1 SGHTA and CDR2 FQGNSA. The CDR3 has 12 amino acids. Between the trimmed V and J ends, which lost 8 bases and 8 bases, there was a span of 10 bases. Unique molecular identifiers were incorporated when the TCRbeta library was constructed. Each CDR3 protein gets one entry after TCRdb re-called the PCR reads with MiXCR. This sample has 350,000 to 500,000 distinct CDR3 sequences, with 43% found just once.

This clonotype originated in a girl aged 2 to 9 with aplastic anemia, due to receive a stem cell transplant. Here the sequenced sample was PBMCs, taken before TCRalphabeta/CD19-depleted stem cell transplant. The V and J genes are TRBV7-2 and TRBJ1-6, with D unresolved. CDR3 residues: CASRGTDSPLHF. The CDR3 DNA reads TGTGCCAGCCGGGGAACTGATTCACCCCTCCACTTT.